The present entry profiles one T cell receptor beta chain with its context. Its antigen specificity is not known. No base qualities exist here, and no much larger clone lies one base off it. TCRbeta CDR3 regions were amplified from genomic DNA using the immunoSEQ Assay, a bias-controlled multiplex PCR. The paper's processing steps were these. The number of nucleated cells in each sample was estimated from the amplification of reference gene primers within the assay. To quantify the absolute abundance of each unique TCRbeta CDR3 rearrangement, sequence reads were collapsed and filtered. For each sample, productive Simpson clonality was calculated as the square root of Simpson's diversity index across productive rearrangements. TCRdb limited this immuneACCESS table to in-frame rearrangements with V and J called. A share of clones is missing; checked studies link under half to unresolved V genes, and the rest is unexplained. D and trimming were read from the DNA, whereas the V and J calls and clone size are those reported in that table. The sample table lists some 190,000 clones, 80% to 90% of them with a count of one. The top ten clones comprise roughly 1.5% of the sample.

This record belongs to a study of blood T cell repertoires in COVID-19 (TCRdb year 2020). Turning to the overall study: Samples from collaborators originated in the United States, Italy and Spain and spanned both the acute and convalescent phases of COVID-19. The material from the prospective study consisted of cDNA or gDNA derived from T cells, B-cell-depleted T cells, or PBMCs. Subjects who had been exposed to COVID-19, were actively infected with it, or had recovered from it provided the deeply sampled blood TCRbeta repertoires that made up the dataset. A freely available public database, intended as a resource for researchers studying the immune response to SARS-CoV-2, is where the repertoires were released. Samples came from the ongoing ImmuneRACE study (first 160 participants) plus 1,254 subjects from 6 global collaborators. The sample metadata nearly always contained a de-identified subject ID, COVID-19 status, age in years and sex. Where available, HLA class I and class II types were obtained from metadata supplied by the sample provider rather than from assay-based typing.

Beyond this particular receptor, the publication reports: The quantity of clinical and demographic metadata differed by source and by participant and was supplied without curation.

Whole blood was collected in K2EDTA tubes by collaborating institutions according to the institutions' own protocols. For TCRbeta analysis, collaborators shipped samples in one of three forms: frozen whole blood, isolated PBMCs, or DNA extracted from either of those sample types. Its CDR3 holds 17 amino acids, cysteine through phenylalanine. The sequence is cut down to CDR3 DNA, 51 bases in frame from base 1. As encoded in the germline V gene (reference sequence), CDR1 is MNHEY while CDR2 is SMNVEV. V and J are truncated by 2 bases and 10 bases respectively, leaving an intervening sequence of 21 bases.

This receptor was taken from a man younger than 30 with active or convalescent COVID-19. The chain is made from TRBV27 and TRBJ1-6, and possibly TRBD1, on 5 matching bases. Sequenced sample: peripheral blood. CDR3 reads: CASSLTRQIAYPSPLHF. The DNA sequence follows: TGTGCCAGCAGTTTAACAAGACAGATTGCCTATCCATCACCCCTCCACTTT.